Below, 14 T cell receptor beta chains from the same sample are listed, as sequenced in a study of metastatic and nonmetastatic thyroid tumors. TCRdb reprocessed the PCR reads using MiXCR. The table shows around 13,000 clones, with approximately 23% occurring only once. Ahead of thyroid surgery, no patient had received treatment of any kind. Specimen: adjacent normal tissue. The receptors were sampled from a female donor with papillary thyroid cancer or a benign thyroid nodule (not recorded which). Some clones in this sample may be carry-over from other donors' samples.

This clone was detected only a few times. The CDR3 bases are TGTGCCAGCAGTTGGAGTAGCGGTCACAATGAGCAGTTCTTC. Translation: CASSWSSGHNEQFF. The V and J genes are TRBV12-3 or TRBV12-4 and TRBJ2-1; D is perhaps TRBD2 (6 bases). The CDR3 is 14 residues long. V gave up 4 bases and J gave up 5 bases, with 12 bases separating them.

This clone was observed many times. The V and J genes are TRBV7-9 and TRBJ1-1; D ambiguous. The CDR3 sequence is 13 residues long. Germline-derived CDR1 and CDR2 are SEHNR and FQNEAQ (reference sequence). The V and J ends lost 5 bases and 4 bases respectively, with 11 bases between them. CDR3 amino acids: CASSTYSGTEAFF. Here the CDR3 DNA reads TGTGCCAGCAGCACTTACAGTGGCACTGAAGCTTTCTTT.

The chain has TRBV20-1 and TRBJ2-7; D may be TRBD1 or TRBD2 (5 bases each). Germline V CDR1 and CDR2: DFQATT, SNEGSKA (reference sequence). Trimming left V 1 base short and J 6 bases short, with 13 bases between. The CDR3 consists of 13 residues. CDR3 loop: CSARGAGGTEQYF. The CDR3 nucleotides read TGCAGTGCTAGAGGGGCAGGTGGGACCGAGCAGTACTTC.

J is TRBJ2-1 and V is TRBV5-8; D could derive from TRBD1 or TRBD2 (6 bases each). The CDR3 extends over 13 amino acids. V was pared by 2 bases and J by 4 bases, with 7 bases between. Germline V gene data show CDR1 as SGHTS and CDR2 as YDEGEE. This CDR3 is CASSLGGYNEQFF. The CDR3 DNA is TGTGCCAGCAGCTTAGGGGGGTACAATGAGCAGTTCTTC. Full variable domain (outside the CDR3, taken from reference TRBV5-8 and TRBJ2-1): EAGVTQSPTHLIKTRGQQATLRCSPISGHTSVYWYQQALGLGLQFLLWYDEGEERNRGNFPPRFSGRQFPNYSSELNVNALELEDSALYLCASSLGGYNEQFFGPGTRLTVL.

The CDR3 reads CSARDTRTGGKGYTF. The DNA for the CDR3 is TGCAGTGCTAGAGACACCCGGACAGGCGGGAAAGGCTACACCTTC. The gene calls are TRBV20-1 and TRBJ1-2; 7 bases are shared with TRBD1. With V trimmed by 0 bases and J by 8 bases, 12 bases remained unmatched. CDR3 length equals 15 residues. Germline loops: CDR1 DFQATT, CDR2 SNEGSKA (reference sequence).

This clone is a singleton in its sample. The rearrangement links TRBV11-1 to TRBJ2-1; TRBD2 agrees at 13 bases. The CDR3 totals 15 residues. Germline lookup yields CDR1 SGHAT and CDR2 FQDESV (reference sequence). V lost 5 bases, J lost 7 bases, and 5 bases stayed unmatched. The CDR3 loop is CASSPTSGRGNEQFF. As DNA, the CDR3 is TGTGCCAGCAGCCCCACTAGCGGGAGGGGGAATGAGCAGTTCTTC.

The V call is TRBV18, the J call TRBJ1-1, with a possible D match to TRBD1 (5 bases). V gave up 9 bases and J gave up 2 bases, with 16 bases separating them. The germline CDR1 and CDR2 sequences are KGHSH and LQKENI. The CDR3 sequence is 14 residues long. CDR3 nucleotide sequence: TGTGCCAGAGGTCGACGGGGGAGTAACACTGAAGCTTTCTTT. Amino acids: CARGRRGSNTEAFF.

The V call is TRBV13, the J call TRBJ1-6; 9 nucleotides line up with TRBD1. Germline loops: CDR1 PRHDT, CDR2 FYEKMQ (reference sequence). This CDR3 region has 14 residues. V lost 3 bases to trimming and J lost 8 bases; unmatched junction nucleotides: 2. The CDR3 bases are TGTGCCAGCAGCTTGGACAGGGGCCATTCACCCCTCCACTTT. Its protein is CASSLDRGHSPLHF.

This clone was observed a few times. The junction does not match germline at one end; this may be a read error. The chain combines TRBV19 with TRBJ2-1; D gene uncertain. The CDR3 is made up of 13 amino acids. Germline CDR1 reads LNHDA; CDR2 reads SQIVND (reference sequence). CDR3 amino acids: CAISIAANNEQFF. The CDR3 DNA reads TGTGCCATTAGTATAGCAGCGAACAATGAGCAGTTCTTT.

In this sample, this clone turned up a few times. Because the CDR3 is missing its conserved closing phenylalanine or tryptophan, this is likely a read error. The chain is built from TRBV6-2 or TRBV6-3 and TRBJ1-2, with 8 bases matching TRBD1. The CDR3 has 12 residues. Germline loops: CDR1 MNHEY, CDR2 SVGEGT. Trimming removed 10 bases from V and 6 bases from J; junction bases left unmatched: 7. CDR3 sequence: CATRTGYHGYTL. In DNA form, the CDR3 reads TGTGCCACCAGGACAGGGTACCATGGCTACACCCTC.

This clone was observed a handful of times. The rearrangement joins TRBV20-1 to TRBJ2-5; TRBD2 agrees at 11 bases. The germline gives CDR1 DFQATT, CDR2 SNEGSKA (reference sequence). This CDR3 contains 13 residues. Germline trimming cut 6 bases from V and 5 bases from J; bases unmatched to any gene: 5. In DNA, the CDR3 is TGCAGTGCCGCTAGCGGGAGGAGTGAGACCCAGTACTTC. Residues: CSAASGRSETQYF.

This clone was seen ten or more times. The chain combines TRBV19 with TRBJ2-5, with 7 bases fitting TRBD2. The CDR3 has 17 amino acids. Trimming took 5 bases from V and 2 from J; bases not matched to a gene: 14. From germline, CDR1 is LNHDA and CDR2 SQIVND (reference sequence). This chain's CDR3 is CASSSPRGPSGQETQYF. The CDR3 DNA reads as TGTGCCAGTAGTTCGCCGCGAGGACCTAGCGGTCAAGAGACCCAGTACTTC.

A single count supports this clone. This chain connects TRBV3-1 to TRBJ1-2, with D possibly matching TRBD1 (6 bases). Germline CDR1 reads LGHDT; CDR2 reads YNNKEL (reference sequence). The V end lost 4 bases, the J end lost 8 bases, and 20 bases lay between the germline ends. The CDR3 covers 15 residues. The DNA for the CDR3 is TGTGCCAGCAGCCCCAGTGAAGAGTGGGGGCACGGCTACACCTTC. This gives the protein CASSPSEEWGHGYTF.

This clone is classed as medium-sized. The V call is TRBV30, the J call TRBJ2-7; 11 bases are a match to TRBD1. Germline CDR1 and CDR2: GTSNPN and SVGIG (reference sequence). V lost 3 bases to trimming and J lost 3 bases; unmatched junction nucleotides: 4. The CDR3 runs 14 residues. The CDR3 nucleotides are TGTGCCTGGAGGGGGGACAGGGGGAACTACGAGCAGTACTTC. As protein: CAWRGDRGNYEQYF.